Shown below are 8 T cell receptor beta chains from a single sample sequenced in a study of relationships among human T cell subsets. The T cell receptor alpha and beta CDR3 regions were amplified from mRNA by semiquantitative ARM-PCR. ARM-PCR used tagged nested gene-specific primers, then communal superprimers for exponential amplification. TCRdb fed the multiplex PCR reads into MiXCR, producing one record per CDR3 protein. The repertoire holds roughly 7,000 distinct CDR3 sequences, with around 70% as singletons. Naive plus transitional T cells were isolated with anti-CD45RA microbeads from pooled CD4+ and CD8+ T cells. Sample: naive and transitional (CD45RA+) T cells sorted from blood. These receptor sequences come from a man aged 35-49 years in good health.

This clonotype has just a few counts. The V gene is TRBV4-1, the J gene TRBJ1-2; no firm D call. V lost 0 bases and J lost 5, with 10 bases in between. This CDR3 is 14 amino acids long. Germline CDR1 MGHRA, CDR2 YSYEKL. The CDR3 loop reads CASSQDTESYGYTF. CDR3 in DNA: TGCGCCAGCAGCCAAGATACAGAAAGTTATGGCTACACCTTC.

The sample holds a few counts of this clonotype. The CDR3 DNA sequence: TGCGCCAGCAGCCAAGATAAAAGCCAAGAGACCCAGTACTTC. As protein: CASSQDKSQETQYF. This rearrangement joins TRBV4-1 to TRBJ2-5, with D hard to call. V was pared by 0 bases and J by 1 base, with 6 bases between. Germline CDR1 and CDR2: MGHRA and YSYEKL. The CDR3 spans 14 residues.

V and J are TRBV2 and TRBJ1-2, with no clear D. This CDR3 has 13 residues. The germline gives CDR1 SNHLY, CDR2 FYNNEI. Trimming took 8 bases from V and 6 from J, leaving 16 bases between them. The CDR3 loop is CASLDSVSDGYTF. The CDR3, as DNA: TGTGCCAGCCTCGATTCCGTGTCAGATGGCTACACCTTC.

This chain links TRBV11-2 with TRBJ2-1; 7 bases match TRBD2. From germline, CDR1 is SGHAT and CDR2 FQNNGV. V shed 5 bases, J shed 5 bases, and the junction held 9 bases outside the gene matches. The CDR3 sequence is 15 residues long. The CDR3 DNA sequence: TGTGCCAGCAGCCCCGTCGGGAGGCCCAACAATGAGCAGTTCTTC. This gives the protein CASSPVGRPNNEQFF.

The V call is TRBV4-1, the J call TRBJ2-3; TRBD2 is a possible D gene (6 bases). Deletions cut 6 bases from V and 5 bases from J, with 15 bases between. The CDR3 is 14 residues long. Germline CDR1 reads MGHRA; CDR2 reads YSYEKL. The CDR3 loop reads CASRPVGRQDTQYF. DNA for the CDR3: TGCGCCAGCAGGCCTGTGGGGAGGCAAGATACGCAGTATTTT.

The chain combines TRBV11-2 with TRBJ2-3, with a weak D call TRBD1 (6 bases). CDR1 SGHAT and CDR2 FQNNGV come from the germline V gene. The CDR3 extends over 15 amino acids. V shed 1 base and J shed 0 bases, with 8 bases lying between them. CDR3 sequence: CASSLVRGSTDTQYF. CDR3 sequence (DNA): TGTGCCAGCAGCTTAGTCAGGGGAAGCACAGATACGCAGTATTTT.

This chain links TRBV29-1 with TRBJ2-3; TRBD2 aligns across 8 bases. CDR1 is SQVTM and CDR2 is ANQGSEA in the germline V gene. The junction had 5 bases not matched to a gene; V was cut back by 7 bases and J by 2 bases. This CDR3 region has 13 residues. CDR3 amino acids: CSGGLVATDTQYF. Written as DNA, the CDR3 is TGCAGCGGGGGACTAGTCGCCACAGATACGCAGTATTTT.

The CDR3, as DNA: TGTGCCAGCAGCTTAAGAGTACAGACGAACACTGAAGCTTTCTTT. Protein sequence: CASSLRVQTNTEAFF. The chain recombines TRBV13 with TRBJ1-1; D gene uncertain. CDR1 is PRHDT, CDR2 FYEKMQ, per germline (reference sequence). V lost 2 bases and J 1 base, leaving 11 bases between the germline ends. This CDR3 is built from 15 residues. Complete variable domain (other parts from reference TRBV13 and TRBJ1-1): AAGVIQSPRHLIKEKRETATLKCYPIPRHDTVYWYQQGPGQDPQFLISFYEKMQSDKGSIPDRFSAQQFSDYHSELNMSSLELGDSALYFCASSLRVQTNTEAFFGQGTRLTVV.